These T cell receptor beta chains were read from a single sample in a study of cytomegalovirus exposure and HLA in healthy donors. Measured with immunoSEQ multiplex PCR; TCRdb has only the in-frame clones, and not every one. This repertoire shows about 140,000 clones, roughly 79% found once; its top ten account for 1.5% to 2%. Sequencing input: PBMCs. The receptors derive from a woman in her thirties or forties in good health and CMV-seronegative. The CDR3 runs from the conserved cysteine through the conserved F or W. The D gene is left open where the match is weak. Clone sizes are given selectively: once, few, many, or a class where the clone is expanded.

>TRBV11-2|TRBD2|NA|TRBJ2-1
TGTGCCAGCTCCTTCTCGGGAGGGTGGACTTTCTCCTACAATGAGCAGTTCTTC
CASSFSGGWTFSYNEQFF
>TRBV10-3|NA|NA|TRBJ1-5
TGTGCCATCAGCCGCGAAGGGGGCAATCAGCCCCAGCATTTT
CAISREGGNQPQHF
>TRBV6-5|TRBD1|NA|TRBJ1-2
TGTGCCAGCAGCCCGGGGACAGGGGGGAAGTATGGCTACACCTTC
CASSPGTGGKYGYTF
>TRBV9|TRBD1|few|TRBJ1-1
TGTGCCAGCAGAAACACAGGGGAAGGTGAAGCTTTCTTT
CASRNTGEGEAFF
>TRBV27|TRBD1|NA|TRBJ2-7
TGTGCCAGCAGTCTACAGGGGGCGCGGTACGAGCAGTACTTC
CASSLQGARYEQYF
>TRBV5-6|TRBD2|NA|TRBJ2-7
TGTGCCAGCAGCTTGGTAGGACTAGCAGGGTACGAGCAGTACTTC
CASSLVGLAGYEQYF
>TRBV9|NA|NA|TRBJ1-1
TGTGCCAGCAGCCCAAGACAGGTGTGGGACACTGAAGCTTTCTTT
CASSPRQVWDTEAFF
>TRBV5-4|NA|NA|TRBJ2-3
TGTGCCAGCAGCTTTGAGACTTCCCGCACAGATACGCAGTATTTT
CASSFETSRTDTQYF
>TRBV6-5|NA|NA|TRBJ1-1
TGTGCCAGCAGTTACAGTATCCTAGCCACTGAAGCTTTCTTT
CASSYSILATEAFF
>TRBV6-5|TRBD1|NA|TRBJ1-2
TGTGCCAGCAGTTACGGACAGGGGTACTATGGCTACACCTTC
CASSYGQGYYGYTF
>TRBV6-6|TRBD2|NA|TRBJ2-5
TGTGCCAGCAGAAAAACCCTAGCGGGAGTGGGGGAGACCCAGTACTTC
CASRKTLAGVGETQYF
>TRBV27|NA|NA|TRBJ2-2
TGTGCCAGCAGTTTATTTCAAAGGGGGAACACCGGGGAGCTGTTTTTT
CASSLFQRGNTGELFF
>TRBV4-2|NA|NA|TRBJ2-7
TGTGCCAGCAGCCAAGATTCTTACGAGCAGTACTTC
CASSQDSYEQYF
>TRBV5-1|NA|NA|TRBJ2-7
TGCGCCAGCAGCTTACGGGGTTACGAGCAGTACTTC
CASSLRGYEQYF
>TRBV7-2|TRBD2|NA|TRBJ2-7
TGTGCCAGCAGCTCAACCGGGACTAGCGGGAGGGGGGGGCTGTACGAGCAGTACTTC
CASSSTGTSGRGGLYEQYF
>TRBV10-3|TRBD2|NA|TRBJ2-3
TGTGCCATCAGTGACAGGGTGACTAGCGGGCGATTTAGGCCAGATACGCAGTATTTT
CAISDRVTSGRFRPDTQYF
>TRBV9|TRBD1|NA|TRBJ1-1
TGTGCCAGCAGCGTAGGGGGACAGGGGAGGCACACTGAAGCTTTCTTT
CASSVGGQGRHTEAFF
>TRBV9|TRBD1|NA|TRBJ1-1
TGTGCCAGCAGCGGGGGGACAGGGGGCTACACTGAAGCTTTCTTT
CASSGGTGGYTEAFF
>TRBV9|TRBD1|NA|TRBJ2-7
TGTGCCAGCAGCGTTGGACAGGGGGCAAAGTCCTACGAGCAGTACTTC
CASSVGQGAKSYEQYF
>TRBV5-5|TRBD1|NA|TRBJ1-5
TGTGCCAGCAGCATGGGACAGGGGGCACCCTATCATGGGCCCCAGCATTTT
CASSMGQGAPYHGPQHF
>TRBV7-2|TRBD1|NA|TRBJ2-5
TGTGCCAGCAGCTCGGGACAGTTAGAGACCCAGTACTTC
CASSSGQLETQYF
>TRBV7-9|TRBD1|NA|TRBJ2-2
TGTGCCAGCAGCTTACAGGGGGCGACGACCGGGGAGCTGTTTTTT
CASSLQGATTGELFF
>TRBV7-2|TRBD1|NA|TRBJ1-1
TGTGCCAGCAGCTTATTACAGGGGACTGAAGCTTTCTTT
CASSLLQGTEAFF
>TRBV19|TRBD2|NA|TRBJ2-1
TGTGCCAGTAGTTGGGGGGGGACCAATGAGCAGTTCTTC
CASSWGGTNEQFF
>TRBV5-6|TRBD1|NA|TRBJ1-5
TGTGCCAGCAGCGGACAGGGGGCCCATCAGCCCCAGCATTTT
CASSGQGAHQPQHF
>TRBV5-1|TRBD1|NA|TRBJ2-7
TGCGCCAGCAGCCCGGACAGGGGGCTCACCTACGAGCAGTACTTC
CASSPDRGLTYEQYF
>TRBV14|NA|NA|TRBJ1-3
TGTGCCAGCAGCCAAGGTCTCTCGGTTACCTCTGGAAACACCATATATTTT
CASSQGLSVTSGNTIYF
>TRBV4-2|NA|NA|TRBJ2-7
TGTGCCAGCAGCCAATTACTAGTCTACGAGCAGTACTTC
CASSQLLVYEQYF
>TRBV6-6|NA|NA|TRBJ2-3
TGTGCCAGCAGCCCACAGGGTAGCCTGACGGATACGCAGTATTTT
CASSPQGSLTDTQYF
>TRBV2|NA|NA|TRBJ1-1
TGTGCCAGCAGTGAAAACGCAGGGAACACTGAAGCTTTCTTT
CASSENAGNTEAFF
>TRBV28|NA|NA|TRBJ1-3
TGTGCCAGCAGTGAACGAGGGGGAGCTCTTCCCTCTGGAAACACCATATATTTT
CASSERGGALPSGNTIYF
>TRBV27|NA|NA|TRBJ1-2
TGTGCCAGCAGTTTATTGGGGCCCAAAGGCAGCTTGATGGTGGGCTACACCTTC
CASSLLGPKGSLMVGYTF